One sample yielded the 28 T cell receptor beta chains listed below, sequenced in a study of blood T cell repertoires in COVID-19. Assay: immunoSEQ multiplex PCR; the TCRdb copy retains only in-frame clones and omits some. The sample contains 100,000 to 150,000 clones, approximately 84% of which appear only once. Input material: peripheral blood. All receptors come from a woman in her sixties or seventies with acute or convalescent COVID-19.

The chain links TRBV5-1 to TRBJ1-2, with TRBD1 identical over 7 bases. Unmatched junction bases numbered 5, after V lost 0 bases and J lost 6 bases. CDR3 size: 14 residues. The germline V gene has CDR1 SGHRS and CDR2 YFSETQ. The CDR3 DNA reads TGCGCCAGCAGCTTGGTCCGACAGGGAGATGGCTACACCTTC. Residues: CASSLVRQGDGYTF.

The chain joins TRBV19 to TRBJ1-2; possible D gene TRBD1, 5 bases. The CDR3 sequence is 14 residues long. Trimming stripped 7 bases from V and 2 bases from J, with 14 bases between. Germline CDR1 LNHDA, CDR2 SQIVND (reference sequence). CDR3 nucleotides: TGTGCCAGTAAGAAAAGGGGATTCAACTATGGCTACACCTTC. As protein: CASKKRGFNYGYTF. Based on the CDR3 plus reference TRBV19 and TRBJ1-2, the full variable domain is DGGITQSPKYLFRKEGQNVTLSCEQNLNHDAMYWYRQDPGQGLRLIYYSQIVNDFQKGDIAEGYSVSREKKESFPLTVTSAQKNPTAFYLCASKKRGFNYGYTFGSGTRLTVV.

This chain uses TRBV12-5 with TRBJ1-5; TRBD1 might be the D (5 bases). Trimming took 6 bases from V and 4 from J, leaving 16 bases between them. Germline V CDR1 and CDR2: LGHNT, FRNRAP. This CDR3 has 15 amino acids. CDR3 coding DNA: TGTGCTAGTGGGCGGGACGGCCTAGGGAATCAGCCCCAGCATTTT. It is translated as CASGRDGLGNQPQHF.

The chain has TRBV7-9 and TRBJ1-2; 7 bases align to TRBD1. This CDR3 is 12 amino acids long. From germline, CDR1 is SEHNR and CDR2 FQNEAQ (reference sequence). The ends lost 0 bases at V and 13 bases at J; junction bases unmatched: 5. DNA for the CDR3: TGTGCCAGCAGCTTAGCGGACAGGCGGTTCACCTTC. It specifies CASSLADRRFTF.

This chain connects TRBV19 to TRBJ1-2; 7 positions match TRBD1. Germline lookup yields CDR1 LNHDA and CDR2 SQIVND (reference sequence). This CDR3 is built from 13 residues. V shed 6 bases, J shed 4 bases, and the junction held 5 bases outside the gene matches. The CDR3 region is CASSSQGFYGYTF. Here the CDR3 DNA reads TGTGCCAGTAGCTCACAGGGGTTCTATGGCTACACCTTC.

This clone was observed a single time. This chain uses TRBV6-5 with TRBJ1-2, with D unclear. This CDR3 has 12 amino acids. V shed 8 bases and J shed 5 bases, with 12 bases lying between them. CDR1 MNHEY and CDR2 SVGAGI come from the germline V gene. The chain's CDR3 is CASGEGPYGYTF. CDR3 nucleotide sequence: TGTGCCAGCGGGGAGGGCCCGTATGGCTACACCTTC.

The V gene is TRBV19, the J gene TRBJ2-3, with D possibly matching TRBD1 (5 bases). Between the trimmed V and J ends, which lost 3 bases and 2 bases, there was a span of 15 bases. Germline assignment: CDR1 LNHDA and CDR2 SQIVND (reference sequence). The CDR3 contains 16 residues. The CDR3 nucleotides read TGTGCCAGTAGTATCACCGCCCTGGGGCCCACAGATACGCAGTATTTT. This gives the protein CASSITALGPTDTQYF.

The chain combines TRBV19 with TRBJ1-1, with 8 positions matching TRBD1. This CDR3 has 16 residues. Germline-derived CDR1 and CDR2 are LNHDA and SQIVND (reference sequence). J lost 4 bases, V lost 7 bases, and 14 bases had no gene match. CDR3 sequence reads: CASTGQGWVWSTEAFF. The CDR3 nucleotides are TGTGCCAGTACCGGACAGGGATGGGTTTGGAGCACTGAAGCTTTCTTT.

The chain couples TRBV19 to TRBJ2-3, with 8 bases identical to TRBD2. V dropped 0 bases and J dropped 5; count of bases not matched to a gene: 16. CDR1 and CDR2 (germline): LNHDA, SQIVND (reference sequence). The CDR3 totals 19 residues. For the CDR3, the DNA is TGTGCCAGTAGTATAGATCTGATGTCCCCTAGCGGGTTAAAAGATACGCAGTATTTT. Protein: CASSIDLMSPSGLKDTQYF. Combining the CDR3 with reference TRBV19 and TRBJ2-3 gives the whole variable domain DGGITQSPKYLFRKEGQNVTLSCEQNLNHDAMYWYRQDPGQGLRLIYYSQIVNDFQKGDIAEGYSVSREKKESFPLTVTSAQKNPTAFYLCASSIDLMSPSGLKDTQYFGPGTRLTVL.

The chain is built from TRBV5-4 and TRBJ1-6; D call uncertain. The germline CDR1 and CDR2 sequences are SGHNT and YYREEE (reference sequence). CDR3 length: 15 amino acids. With 0 bases removed from V and 10 bases from J, the gap between germline ends came to 14 bases. The CDR3 sequence is CASSLEARGKSPLHF. The CDR3 nucleotides are TGTGCCAGCAGCTTGGAGGCCCGCGGCAAATCACCCCTCCACTTT. The full variable domain, its missing parts supplied by reference TRBV5-4 and TRBJ1-6, is ETGVTQSPTHLIKTRGQQVTLRCSSQSGHNTVSWYQQALGQGPQFIFQYYREEENGRGNFPPRFSGLQFPNYSSELNVNALELDDSALYLCASSLEARGKSPLHFGNGTRLTVT.

The chain recombines TRBV2 with TRBJ1-2; D is unclear. CDR3 size: 14 residues. The ends were cut back, 3 bases at V and 0 bases at J, with 8 bases in the middle. From germline, CDR1 is SNHLY and CDR2 FYNNEI. CDR3 DNA: TGTGCCAGCAGTGAGGGTCTAGCTAACTATGGCTACACCTTC. Its protein is CASSEGLANYGYTF.

This clone was detected a few times. The V and J genes are TRBV4-1 and TRBJ1-2; D ambiguous. Per germline, CDR1 MGHRA and CDR2 YSYEKL. Trimming shortened V by 0 bases and J by 10 bases, and 12 bases separated the two germline ends. The CDR3 covers 13 residues. The CDR3 region has the DNA TGCGCCAGCAGCCAAGACCCTCGGAGTCCCTACACCTTC. Translation: CASSQDPRSPYTF.

The chain employs TRBV3-1 (or the pseudogene TRBV3-2) and TRBJ1-2, with D unresolved. Germline CDR1 is LGHDT and CDR2 is YNNKEL (reference sequence). V was pared by 1 base and J by 2 bases, with 8 bases between. CDR3 length: 14 amino acids. CDR3 nucleotides: TGTGCCAGCAGCCAAGGTGGAGGGAACTATGGCTACACCTTC. It translates to CASSQGGGNYGYTF.

The V call is TRBV19, the J call TRBJ1-1; D not resolved. CDR3 length: 15 residues. V was cut by 11 bases and J by 0 bases, with 19 bases left in between. The germline CDR1 and CDR2 sequences are LNHDA and SQIVND (reference sequence). The CDR3 reads CACLDTAIMNTEAFF. The CDR3 region has the DNA TGTGCCTGCCTTGACACGGCAATCATGAACACTGAAGCTTTCTTT.

The chain carries TRBV6-1 and TRBJ2-4; TRBD1 agrees at 8 bases. J gave up 8 bases and V 2 bases, and 8 bases lay outside the gene matches. The CDR3 is made up of 15 amino acids. Germline CDR1 and CDR2: MNHNS and SASEGT. The CDR3 sequence is CASSESRGRSHIQYF. The CDR3 coding sequence is TGTGCCAGCAGTGAAAGCAGGGGGCGCAGCCACATTCAGTACTTC.

The chain employs TRBV7-3 and TRBJ1-1, with no clear D. The CDR3 has 14 residues. Trimming pared 2 bases from V and 0 bases from J, leaving 7 bases between. Germline V gene lookup returns CDR1 SGHTA and CDR2 FQGTGA. The CDR3 coding sequence is TGTGCCAGCAGCTTAGAACAGATGAACACTGAAGCTTTCTTT. It yields the protein CASSLEQMNTEAFF.

The gene calls are TRBV3-1 (or the pseudogene TRBV3-2) and TRBJ1-5; D may be TRBD1 (5 bases). V lost 0 bases, J lost 3 bases, and 9 bases lay in between. CDR1 and CDR2 from the germline V gene are LGHDT and YNNKEL (reference sequence). There are 15 residues in the CDR3. This CDR3 is CASSQDTGPNQPQHF. CDR3 nucleotide sequence: TGTGCCAGCAGCCAAGATACAGGTCCCAATCAGCCCCAGCATTTT.

The rearrangement links TRBV30 to TRBJ1-2; no firm D call. The CDR3 consists of 14 residues. The V and J ends lost 2 bases and 4 bases respectively, with 14 bases between them. Germline V gives CDR1 GTSNPN, CDR2 SVGIG (reference sequence). This CDR3 is CAWSFERRPYGYTF. In DNA form, the CDR3 reads TGTGCCTGGAGTTTTGAACGGCGGCCCTATGGCTACACCTTC. Using reference TRBV30 and TRBJ1-2 for the parts outside the CDR3, the full variable domain is SQTIHQWPATLVQPVGSPLSLECTVEGTSNPNLYWYRQAAGRGLQLLFYSVGIGQISSEVPQNLSASRPQDRQFILSSKKLLLSDSGFYLCAWSFERRPYGYTFGSGTRLTVV.

The chain couples TRBV10-1 to TRBJ1-1; 10 nucleotides line up with TRBD1. J gave up 1 base and V 5 bases, and 4 bases lay outside the gene matches. CDR3 size: 15 residues. Germline assignment: CDR1 WNHNN and CDR2 SYGVQD (reference sequence). CDR3 in DNA: TGCGCCAGCAGTATGGGACAGGGGTCGAACACTGAAGCTTTCTTT. Its translation: CASSMGQGSNTEAFF.

The rearrangement uses TRBV10-2 and TRBJ1-1; 7 bases are a match to TRBD1. With V trimmed by 2 bases and J by 4 bases, 4 bases remained unmatched. The CDR3 totals 14 residues. Looked up from germline, CDR1 is WSHSY and CDR2 is SAAADI. CDR3 sequence (DNA): TGCGCCAGCAGTGAGCCAGGGGGTATCACTGAAGCTTTCTTT. It encodes CASSEPGGITEAFF.

The chain recombines TRBV7-8 with TRBJ1-5; the match to TRBD1 covers 8 bases. The CDR3 contains 16 residues. V was clipped by 5 bases and J by 1 base; unmatched bases: 7. The germline V gene encodes CDR1 SGHVS and CDR2 FQNEAQ. The CDR3 DNA reads as TGTGCCAGCAGCCCTTGGACAGGGATCAGCAATCAGCCCCAGCATTTT. This sequence encodes CASSPWTGISNQPQHF. Variable domain in full (rest from reference TRBV7-8 and TRBJ1-5): GAGVSQSPRYKVAKRGQDVALRCDPISGHVSLFWYQQALGQGPEFLTYFQNEAQLDKSGLPSDRFFAERPEGSVSTLKIQRTQQEDSAVYLCASSPWTGISNQPQHFGDGTRLSIL.

V and J are TRBV7-9 and TRBJ1-1; 7 nucleotides align to TRBD1. Per germline, CDR1 SEHNR and CDR2 FQNEAQ (reference sequence). The CDR3 has 14 residues. V shed 7 bases, J shed 8 bases, and the junction held 13 bases outside the gene matches. The CDR3 sequence is CASNSDREFEEAFF. CDR3 in DNA: TGTGCCAGCAACTCAGACAGGGAGTTTGAAGAAGCTTTCTTT.

The chain couples TRBV7-2 to TRBJ1-3; the D gene is possibly TRBD1 (5 bases). CDR1 and CDR2 from the germline V gene are SGHTA and FQGNSA. The CDR3 spans 15 residues. V lost 2 bases and J 0 bases, leaving 8 bases between the germline ends. CDR3 in amino acids: CASSLRGSSGNTIYF. The CDR3, as DNA: TGTGCCAGCAGCTTACGGGGGAGCTCTGGAAACACCATATATTTT.

V usage is TRBV6-5 and J usage is TRBJ1-1; D might be TRBD1 (5 bases). The V and J ends lost 0 bases and 6 bases respectively, with 11 bases between them. This CDR3 has 14 amino acids. CDR1 is MNHEY, CDR2 SVGAGI, per germline. This chain's CDR3 is CASSYSPRGSEAFF. The CDR3 bases are TGTGCCAGCAGTTACTCTCCTAGGGGTTCTGAAGCTTTCTTT.

V is TRBV3-1 (or the pseudogene TRBV3-2) and J is TRBJ1-4, with 11 bases that match TRBD1. In germline, CDR1 is LGHDT, CDR2 YNNKEL (reference sequence). CDR3 length equals 14 residues. Germline trimming cut 1 base from V and 8 bases from J; bases unmatched to any gene: 0. The CDR3 DNA sequence: TGTGCCAGCAGCCAAGGGACAGGGGGCGAAAAACTGTTTTTT. This translates into CASSQGTGGEKLFF.

The gene calls are TRBV19 and TRBJ2-5, with a weak D call TRBD1 (5 bases). The germline V gene encodes CDR1 LNHDA and CDR2 SQIVND (reference sequence). This CDR3 has 13 amino acids. Trimming shortened V by 3 bases and J by 5 bases, and 10 bases separated the two germline ends. The CDR3 region is CASSILGRETQYF. In DNA, the CDR3 is TGTGCCAGTAGTATCCTGGGGCGTGAGACCCAGTACTTC.

The rearrangement links TRBV6-5 to TRBJ2-3; possibly TRBD1 for D (7 bases). CDR3 size: 15 residues. Between the trimmed V and J ends, which lost 8 bases and 3 bases, there was a span of 18 bases. Germline V lookup: CDR1 MNHEY, CDR2 SVGAGI. The CDR3 DNA reads as TGTGCCAGCTACGACCTGCAGGGGGGTACAGATACGCAGTATTTT. Amino acids: CASYDLQGGTDTQYF.

This clone was observed once. The CDR3 here is CASSQASGQATEAFF. CDR3 sequence (DNA): TGCGCCAGCAGCCAAGCTTCAGGACAGGCGACTGAAGCTTTCTTT. The chain links TRBV4-1 to TRBJ1-1; 7 bases line up with TRBD1. The CDR3 runs to 15 residues. J was trimmed by 5 bases and V by 1 base; bases with no gene match: 7. Per the germline V gene, CDR1 is MGHRA and CDR2 is YSYEKL.